The clone carrying this T cell receptor beta chain has a count of ten or more. TCRdb redid the calling of the 5' RACE reads with MiXCR, one entry per CDR3 protein. This sample carries tens of thousands of distinct CDR3 sequences, about 6% of them seen once, and the ten largest clones take 20% to 25%. This entry is derived from a study of T cells after yellow fever vaccination. Study summary: Markers CD3, CD45RA, CCR7 and CD95 served to sort the EM, EMRA, CM and Tscm memory subsets. Notes on the study in general: Reappearing after the booster were most of the clones from primary vaccination (about 96% CD4, 88% CD8). FACS-sorted repertoires might harbor abundant contaminating clonotypes from the bulk population.

The V gene end was trimmed by 4 bases and the J gene end by 6 bases; junction bases not matched to a gene: 4. CDR1 is DFQATT and CDR2 is SNEGSKA in the germline V gene (reference sequence). This CDR3 region has 13 residues. The genes are TRBV20-1 and TRBJ1-5, with TRBD1 matching over 9 bases. This receptor was taken from a man aged 30 to 39 who received the YFV17D yellow fever vaccine. The sample was PBMCs, either bulk or a sorted T-cell subset (CD4+, CD8+, memory, or dextramer-sorted; not recorded which), taken on the day of the yellow fever booster vaccination. This CDR3 reads CSATQGASQPQHF. The CDR3 DNA is TGCAGTGCTACACAGGGGGCGAGTCAGCCCCAGCATTTT.